This record concerns one T cell receptor beta chain sequence. Its antigen is as yet unknown. These data come from a study of Tregs in tolerant kidney transplant recipients. Study observations and caveats: Validation in larger populations is needed because few patients were studied. Tregs expanded with activated donor B cells seemed most donor-specific.

This CDR3 is 16 amino acids long. Germline CDR1 LNHDA, CDR2 SQIVND (reference sequence). Trimming left V 5 bases short and J 4 bases short, with 18 bases between. Thawed PBMCs were FACS-sorted into unstimulated CD4+CD25+CD127- regulatory T cells, CD4+CD25- non-regulatory cells, CD4 and CD8 cells. Only in-frame clones appear in the TCRdb table, and some are missing; sequencing was by immunoSEQ multiplex PCR. The table records under 300,000 clones, roughly four fifths of them present only once. This chain joins TRBV19 and TRBJ2-1, with D perhaps matching TRBD1 or TRBD2 (5 bases each). The material sequenced was CD4+ T cells from blood. The sequence derives from a human donor in good health. CDR3 region: CASSPADMVGYNEQFF. The CDR3, as DNA: TGTGCCAGTAGTCCAGCGGACATGGTCGGGTACAATGAGCAGTTCTTC.